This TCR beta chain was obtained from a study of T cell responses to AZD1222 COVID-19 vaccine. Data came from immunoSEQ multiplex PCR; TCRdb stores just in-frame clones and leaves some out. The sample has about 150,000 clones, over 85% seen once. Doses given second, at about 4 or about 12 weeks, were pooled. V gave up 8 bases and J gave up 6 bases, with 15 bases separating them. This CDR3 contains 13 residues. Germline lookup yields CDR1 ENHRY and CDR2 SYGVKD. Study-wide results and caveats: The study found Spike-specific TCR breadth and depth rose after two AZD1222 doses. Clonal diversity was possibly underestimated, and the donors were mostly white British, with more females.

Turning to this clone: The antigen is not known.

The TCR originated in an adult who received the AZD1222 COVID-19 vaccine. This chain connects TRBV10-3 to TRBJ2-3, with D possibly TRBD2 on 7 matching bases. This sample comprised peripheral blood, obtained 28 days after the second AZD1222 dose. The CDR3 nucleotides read TGTGCCATCGCAGGGGCGGGAGCGGATACGCAGTATTTT. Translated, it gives CAIAGAGADTQYF.